The 28 T cell receptor beta chains below come from one sample, sequenced in a study of a mutant IDH1 vaccine in newly diagnosed glioma. The data were produced by immunoSEQ multiplex PCR, yet TCRdb's version contains in-frame clones alone and is incomplete. The sample carries about 37,000 clones, roughly 80% recorded once. These receptors lack a known antigen. The time point was: week 5, during vaccination. Vaccination used 300 ug of mutant IDH1 20-mer peptide per dose, with topical imiquimod. Specimen: PBMCs, collected from a glioma patient whose treatment included an IDH1 peptide vaccine. The source is a man aged 25 to 40 with glioma.

V and J are TRBV27 and TRBJ1-5; D call uncertain. Germline CDR1 reads MNHEY; CDR2 reads SMNVEV (reference sequence). The germline V and J ends were trimmed by 0 bases and 3 bases, with 9 bases remaining between them. The CDR3 extends over 15 amino acids. CDR3 amino acids: CASSLSAGYNQPQHF. The CDR3 DNA sequence: TGTGCCAGCAGTTTATCGGCAGGCTACAATCAGCCCCAGCATTTT.

The J gene is TRBJ2-2, the V gene TRBV5-4, with D uncertain. The CDR3 runs to 13 residues. The germline gives CDR1 SGHNT, CDR2 YYREEE (reference sequence). V shed 1 base and J shed 4 bases, with 5 bases lying between them. CDR3 bases: TGTGCCAGCAGCTTGTATGGCACCGGGGAGCTGTTTTTT. The encoded protein is CASSLYGTGELFF. Full variable domain (outside the CDR3, taken from reference TRBV5-4 and TRBJ2-2): ETGVTQSPTHLIKTRGQQVTLRCSSQSGHNTVSWYQQALGQGPQFIFQYYREEENGRGNFPPRFSGLQFPNYSSELNVNALELDDSALYLCASSLYGTGELFFGEGSRLTVL.

This clone was seen a few times. The chain is built from TRBV6-6 and TRBJ1-4, with D unresolved. CDR3 length: 14 amino acids. Between the trimmed V and J ends, which lost 2 bases and 5 bases, there was a span of 9 bases. Germline V gene sequence: CDR1 MNHNY, CDR2 SVGAGI (reference sequence). The chain's CDR3 is CASSYLVDNEKLFF. The CDR3 nucleotides are TGTGCCAGCAGTTACCTCGTGGACAATGAAAAACTGTTTTTT.

The chain couples TRBV7-9 to TRBJ2-5, with D possibly TRBD2 on 5 matching bases. The CDR3 consists of 15 residues. Trimming shortened V by 0 bases and J by 4 bases, and 12 bases separated the two germline ends. Germline lookup yields CDR1 SEHNR and CDR2 FQNEAQ (reference sequence). CDR3 loop: CASSLAAGSGETQYF. The CDR3 nucleotides are TGTGCCAGCAGCTTAGCGGCTGGAAGCGGAGAGACCCAGTACTTC.

The chain uses TRBV5-6 and TRBJ1-4; D gene unclear. The CDR3 runs 14 residues. CDR1 is SGHDT and CDR2 is YYEEEE in the germline V gene. V gave up 4 bases and J gave up 10 bases, with 17 bases separating them. Here the CDR3 DNA reads TGTGCCAGCAGCCTCACTTCAGGTCTGGGAAAACTGTTTTTT. This sequence encodes CASSLTSGLGKLFF.

This clone was observed once. This chain links TRBV27 with TRBJ2-5; the match to TRBD2 covers 13 bases. V trimming: 6 bases; J trimming: 6 bases; junction bases outside the gene matches: 13. The germline CDR1 and CDR2 sequences are MNHEY and SMNVEV (reference sequence). This CDR3 comprises 17 residues. The CDR3 DNA is TGTGCCAGCAGGACTAGCGGGAGGCCCCGTCGGAAGAAGACCCAGTACTTC. Residues: CASRTSGRPRRKKTQYF.

This chain uses TRBV5-1 with TRBJ2-3; D not certain. The CDR3 contains 13 residues. V lost 0 bases to trimming and J lost 6 bases, with 8 bases between them. The V gene's germline CDR1 is SGHRS and CDR2 YFSETQ. As DNA, the CDR3 is TGCGCCAGCAGCTTGGGGGCTAGGGATACGCAGTATTTT. It encodes CASSLGARDTQYF. Looking up the rest from reference TRBV5-1 and TRBJ2-3 gives the full variable domain: KAGVTQTPRYLIKTRGQQVTLSCSPISGHRSVSWYQQTPGQGLQFLFEYFSETQRNKGNFPGRFSGRQFSNSRSEMNVSTLELGDSALYLCASSLGARDTQYFGPGTRLTVL.

The V gene is TRBV11-2, the J gene TRBJ1-1; D is ambiguous. The germline V and J ends were trimmed by 5 bases and 6 bases, with 19 bases remaining between them. This CDR3 spans 15 amino acids. Germline CDR1 and CDR2: SGHAT and FQNNGV. Here the CDR3 reads CASSVRSDGYAEAFF. The CDR3 DNA is TGTGCCAGCAGCGTTAGATCGGACGGGTACGCTGAAGCTTTCTTT.

This chain connects TRBV6-5 to TRBJ2-1; TRBD1 matches at 10 bases. V trimming: 8 bases; J trimming: 4 bases; junction bases outside the gene matches: 8. Germline V gene lookup returns CDR1 MNHEY and CDR2 SVGAGI. The CDR3 is 15 residues long. CDR3 residues: CASGWTGGGYNEQFF. As DNA, the CDR3 is TGTGCCAGCGGCTGGACAGGGGGTGGGTACAATGAGCAGTTCTTC.

The chain uses TRBV18 and TRBJ2-1, with D possibly matching TRBD1 (6 bases). Looked up from germline, CDR1 is KGHSH and CDR2 is LQKENI. The V gene lost 10 bases and the J gene lost 0 bases, with 22 bases spanning the gap. The CDR3 loop spans 17 amino acids. The CDR3 coding sequence is TGTGCCAACTCCTACGAGGACAGTACCAACTCCTACAATGAGCAGTTCTTC. This gives the protein CANSYEDSTNSYNEQFF.

This chain joins TRBV27 and TRBJ2-7; 8 positions match TRBD1. CDR3 length: 13 amino acids. V shed 6 bases and J 3 bases; nucleotides not matched to a gene: 4. The V gene's germline CDR1 is MNHEY and CDR2 SMNVEV (reference sequence). Here the CDR3 DNA reads TGTGCCAGCAGCGGGACAGGTAACTACGAGCAGTACTTC. Translated, it gives CASSGTGNYEQYF.

This chain uses TRBV15 with TRBJ2-7; D gene uncertain. Germline CDR1 reads LNHNV; CDR2 reads YYDKDF (reference sequence). This CDR3 spans 14 amino acids. Trimming stripped 5 bases from V and 0 bases from J, with 11 bases between. Here the CDR3 reads CATSAGIGSYEQYF. The CDR3 DNA is TGTGCCACCAGCGCCGGAATCGGCTCCTACGAGCAGTACTTC.

The chain links TRBV5-1 to TRBJ1-3; D remains ambiguous. Per germline, CDR1 SGHRS and CDR2 YFSETQ. V lost 0 bases and J lost 0, with 7 bases in between. The CDR3 has 15 residues. The CDR3 bases are TGCGCCAGCAGCTTGGAAGCAGCCTCTGGAAACACCATATATTTT. Its translation: CASSLEAASGNTIYF.

This clone came up a few times. The J gene is TRBJ2-3, the V gene TRBV10-3, with a weak D call TRBD2 (5 bases). This CDR3 region has 14 residues. Germline CDR1 reads ENHRY; CDR2 reads SYGVKD. Trimming removed 2 bases at V and 5 bases at J, with 11 bases between. This chain's CDR3 is CAISEPRAGDTQYF. The CDR3 nucleotides are TGTGCCATCAGTGAGCCGCGGGCCGGAGATACGCAGTATTTT.

The V gene is TRBV10-2, the J gene TRBJ2-2, with D possibly being TRBD1 (6 bases). The germline V and J ends were trimmed by 7 bases and 7 bases, with 10 bases remaining between them. Germline loops: CDR1 WSHSY, CDR2 SAAADI. This CDR3 comprises 12 residues. CDR3 residues: CASKLGGGELFF. In DNA form, the CDR3 reads TGCGCCAGCAAACTAGGGGGCGGGGAGCTGTTTTTT.

Only one count was recorded for this clone. The chain joins TRBV28 to TRBJ2-7; the match to TRBD1 covers 7 bases. Germline trimming cut 6 bases from V and 5 bases from J; bases unmatched to any gene: 13. The CDR3 loop spans 15 amino acids. The germline V gene has CDR1 MDHEN and CDR2 SYDVKM. In DNA form, the CDR3 reads TGTGCCAGCAGGCTATCGGCAGGGGGTTTCGACGAGCAGTACTTC. This gives the protein CASRLSAGGFDEQYF.

The genes are TRBV2 and TRBJ1-1; no firm D call. This CDR3 spans 14 amino acids. V lost 7 bases, J lost 0 bases, and 12 bases lay in between. CDR1 and CDR2 from the germline V gene are SNHLY and FYNNEI. The CDR3 here is CASKHRPMNTEAFF. The CDR3, as DNA: TGTGCCAGCAAACACAGACCGATGAACACTGAAGCTTTCTTT.

The chain combines TRBV5-1 with TRBJ2-5; the match to TRBD1 covers 7 bases. This CDR3 comprises 18 residues. Trimming at V came to 2 bases and at J to 3 bases, leaving 16 bases not matched to a gene. From germline, CDR1 is SGHRS and CDR2 YFSETQ. The CDR3 protein is CASSFSPGLTGSEETQYF. The CDR3 nucleotides read TGCGCCAGCAGCTTCTCTCCCGGACTGACAGGGTCGGAAGAGACCCAGTACTTC. The whole variable domain, remainder taken from reference TRBV5-1 and TRBJ2-5, is KAGVTQTPRYLIKTRGQQVTLSCSPISGHRSVSWYQQTPGQGLQFLFEYFSETQRNKGNFPGRFSGRQFSNSRSEMNVSTLELGDSALYLCASSFSPGLTGSEETQYFGPGTRLLVL.

V usage is TRBV5-5 and J usage is TRBJ2-7, with D uncertain. CDR1 and CDR2 from the germline V gene are SGHKS and YYEKEE (reference sequence). This CDR3 has 15 residues. V gave up 4 bases and J gave up 0 bases, with 14 bases separating them. CDR3 protein: CASSPPGVGSYEQYF. The CDR3 DNA reads as TGTGCCAGCAGCCCTCCAGGTGTTGGCTCCTACGAGCAGTACTTC. Supplemented by reference TRBV5-5 and TRBJ2-7, the full variable domain reads DAGVTQSPTHLIKTRGQQVTLRCSPISGHKSVSWYQQVLGQGPQFIFQYYEKEERGRGNFPDRFSARQFPNYSSELNVNALLLGDSALYLCASSPPGVGSYEQYFGPGTRLTVT.

The DNA for the CDR3 is TGCGCCAGCAGCTCCCTCCAGGGTTCCAACGAGCAGTACTTC. Its protein product is CASSSLQGSNEQYF. This chain links TRBV5-1 with TRBJ2-7; D perhaps matches TRBD1 (5 bases). The V and J ends lost 3 bases and 5 bases respectively, with 15 bases between them. Germline CDR1 reads SGHRS; CDR2 reads YFSETQ. CDR3 length: 14 amino acids.

In this sample, this clone turned up once. The rearrangement joins TRBV29-1 to TRBJ1-2; no reliable D call. Per germline, CDR1 SQVTM and CDR2 ANQGSEA. Trimming removed 4 bases from V and 7 bases from J, with 22 bases in between. The CDR3 has 15 amino acids. The CDR3 region is CSVAPWSGVLSGYTF. The CDR3 DNA is TGCAGCGTTGCCCCCTGGTCCGGGGTACTTAGTGGCTACACCTTC.

The chain employs TRBV30 and TRBJ2-3; D gene uncertain. CDR3 length: 13 residues. Germline CDR1 GTSNPN, CDR2 SVGIG (reference sequence). V was shortened by 4 bases and J by 0 bases, with 8 bases between the two germline ends. This CDR3 reads CAWIYSSTDTQYF. The CDR3 DNA sequence: TGTGCCTGGATTTACAGCAGCACAGATACGCAGTATTTT.

V usage is TRBV4-1 and J usage is TRBJ1-2; D is undetermined. Germline V lookup: CDR1 MGHRA, CDR2 YSYEKL. V was pared by 1 base and J by 4 bases, with 16 bases between. The CDR3 is 16 residues long. This CDR3 is CASSQVSGHPSYGYTF. The CDR3 bases are TGCGCCAGCAGCCAAGTCTCCGGTCACCCTTCCTATGGCTACACCTTC.

In its sample, this clone was seen a few times. The chain employs TRBV27 and TRBJ1-1; TRBD1 might be the D (5 bases). There are 14 residues in the CDR3. Deletions cut 2 bases from V and 3 bases from J, with 10 bases between. CDR1 and CDR2 (germline): MNHEY, SMNVEV (reference sequence). CDR3 sequence (DNA): TGTGCCAGCAGTTTAACCAGGGATTACACTGAAGCTTTCTTT. As protein: CASSLTRDYTEAFF.

The chain is built from TRBV2 and TRBJ2-1; TRBD1 is a possible D gene (5 bases). The length of the CDR3 is 16 residues. Germline V gene sequence: CDR1 SNHLY, CDR2 FYNNEI. Trimming took off 2 bases at V and 0 bases at J, with 11 bases between the two ends. CDR3 bases: TGTGCCAGCAGTGAACAGGGTCCGAGCTCCTACAATGAGCAGTTCTTC. Its translation is CASSEQGPSSYNEQFF.

V is TRBV27 and J is TRBJ1-1; perhaps TRBD1 as D (6 bases). Trimming removed 6 bases at V and 1 base at J, with 9 bases between. CDR3 length: 13 amino acids. The V gene's germline CDR1 is MNHEY and CDR2 SMNVEV (reference sequence). In DNA form, the CDR3 reads TGTGCCAGCAGGGGACACGAGAACACTGAAGCTTTCTTT. Protein sequence: CASRGHENTEAFF.

The chain is built from TRBV4-3 and TRBJ2-3, with 14 bases matching TRBD2. This CDR3 spans 19 amino acids. V lost 4 bases and J lost 0; bases outside the gene matches: 9. Germline assignment: CDR1 LGHNA and CDR2 YSLEER. CDR3 sequence (DNA): TGCGCCAGCAGCCGGAACCGGGGACTAGCGGGGGCTAGCACAGATACGCAGTATTTT. Its protein product is CASSRNRGLAGASTDTQYF.

The genes are TRBV4-3 and TRBJ1-4; TRBD1 aligns across 8 bases. CDR1 LGHNA and CDR2 YSLEER come from the germline V gene. CDR3 length: 18 amino acids. V trimming: 3 bases; J trimming: 3 bases; junction bases outside the gene matches: 12. CDR3 bases: TGCGCCAGCAGCCATGGTGTCCTAACAGGGGGATCTAATGAAAAACTGTTTTTT. It encodes CASSHGVLTGGSNEKLFF.